The clone carrying this TCR beta chain came up many times. Its antigen remains unidentified. This entry is derived from a study of regulatory T cells in long-lasting Graves disease. Whole-study context: Antithyroid drugs had been taken under 3 months by newly diagnosed Graves' patients. Overall study findings and caveats: Persistent-disease Graves' patients showed less TCR diversity than new cases.

Both iRepertoire HTBI primers and Arm-PCR of CDR3 regions were used to build the TCR beta libraries. TCRdb re-called the multiplex PCR reads with MiXCR, one entry per CDR3 protein. The sample holds 350,000 to 400,000 distinct CDR3 sequences, around a sixth seen once. Time point described: newly diagnosed GD, antithyroid drugs for less than 3 months. TCR sequences were obtained from RNA taken from PBMCs. The peripheral blood volume drawn was 7.5 to 9.5 milliliters, and it was collected into EDTA tubes. The receptor's source is a female donor with Graves disease. The source material was peripheral blood mononuclear cells (PBMCs), sampled at new diagnosis, from a patient treated with antithyroid drugs.

This chain's CDR3 is CASGFEVASTSGANVLTF. The CDR3 DNA sequence: TGTGCTAGTGGTTTCGAGGTAGCCAGCACCTCTGGGGCCAACGTCCTGACTTTC. V usage is TRBV12-5 and J usage is TRBJ2-6; no reliable D call. CDR1 and CDR2 from the germline V gene are LGHNT and FRNRAP. Trimming shortened V by 3 bases and J by 0 bases, and 15 bases separated the two germline ends. The CDR3 is 18 amino acids.